This entry is about one TCR beta chain. This clonotype was counted a few times. Its antigen remains undetermined. Base qualities are not at hand, and no much larger clone is one base apart. TCR beta CDR3 regions were amplified from RNA transcripts. For the first round of RT-PCR on the TCR CDR3, the HTBI primer set was used together with the Qiagen OneStep RT-PCR kit. A second multiplex PCR round built the libraries, followed by size selection and purification. Sequencing of the libraries was done on an Illumina HiSeq2000 using paired-end 100 bp reads. Per the authors' processing: SOAPnuke was used to process the raw data, throwing out any read that contained adapters or uncalled bases, had a mean Phred below 15, or lacked an exact constant-primer or identifier match. High-quality paired reads were merged with COPE v1.2.5, and unique nucleotide sequences were defined as clonotypes. MiTCR v1.1 was used to align the clonotypes against IMGT TRBV, TRBD and TRBJ reference segments. Only V-J combinations with frequency above 0.0001, covering 99% to 99.2% of repertoires, were analysed. A TCS score was defined as the ratio between F50 (clonal expansion) and ExV (chaos), using BLOSUM62-based TCRdist between CDR3 peptides within each V-J. Welch's t-statistics and random forest reduced just over 500 V-J features to 10 to 15, which were used in a naive Bayes classifier (R e1071). Starting from the raw public reads, TCRdb applied fastp trimming at Q25, assembled clones with MiXCR and retained in-frame beta chains. Records with the same CDR3 protein are collapsed into one entry carrying the most frequent genes and DNA. TCRdb's processing, not the authors' own work, is the source of the V and J calls. The sample profile shows about 350,000 distinct CDR3 sequences; approximately 17% of them were found once. 34% of the sample is taken by the ten largest.

Clipping removes 7 bases from V and 7 bases from J, with 12 as the unmatched junction base count. CDR1 MNHEY and CDR2 SVGEGT are derived from the germline V gene. Spanning cysteine to phenylalanine, the CDR3 consists of 15 amino acids. Solely the CDR3 DNA is kept, with 45 bases framed from the first base. Hyperthyroidism patients were newly diagnosed, had a disease duration of under 2 months, and were aged 18 to 65 years. Patients with uncontrolled infections, other autoimmune diseases, pregnancy or lactation were excluded. Diagnoses were established on the basis of clinical symptoms, serum thyroxine and TRAb, thyroid ultrasound, and orbital computed tomography. Blood from progressor patients was collected at the time of first diagnosis with hyperthyroidism, before any ophthalmopathy symptoms had appeared. PBMCs were separated from roughly 10 ml of fresh peripheral blood using Ficoll-Paque density gradient centrifugation. Patients classed as progressors first received a Graves' hyperthyroidism diagnosis and then went on to develop ophthalmopathy during follow-up. Total RNA was extracted with Trizol reagent, and quality was checked on an Agilent 2100 Bioanalyzer.

The sample originates from a study of T cells in Graves' hyperthyroidism and ophthalmopathy (dated by TCRdb to the late 2010s). Turning to the overall study: Peripheral blood samples were taken at the time of initial diagnosis, prior to any treatment. To identify distinguishing TCR V-J signatures, a discovery cohort of about 100 patients was used, comprising 40 to 45 with Graves' ophthalmopathy and 57 with stable Graves' hyperthyroidism. Prospective prediction of ophthalmopathy was tested in an independent validation cohort consisting of 18 to 20 hyperthyroidism patients and 15 or so patients who later progressed to ophthalmopathy. The 100 or so discovery patients were randomly split 7:3 into training and test sets. In addition, the study compared T-cell repertoires in thyroid tissue and in blood from about 6 Graves' hyperthyroidism patients. After blood sampling, hyperthyroidism patients were treated with methimazole at a starting dose of 30 mg daily, and ophthalmopathy patients were treated with high-dose intravenous methylprednisolone. TCR Vbeta CDR3 sequencing of 120 to 150 peripheral blood samples (approximately 44 ophthalmopathy, roughly 72 hyperthyroidism and 17 progressor patients) is reported in the paper. The paper as a whole reports these results and caveats: Most expanded thyroid clonotypes (frequency above 0.001) were also detected in blood, a finding suggesting that blood repertoires may reflect thyroid immune responses. In cross-validation, a model built on a 13 V-J signature told ophthalmopathy apart from stable hyperthyroidism with under 90% sensitivity and about 81% specificity, and in testing the same model reached 80%/75%. Sample size was not statistically predetermined, and investigators were not blinded to group allocation. In validation, the model predicted progression to ophthalmopathy with approximately 70% sensitivity and 72% to 75% specificity, a median of approximately 6.7 months before onset.

This receptor was identified in a woman in her twenties or thirties with Graves' hyperthyroidism that later progressed to Graves' ophthalmopathy. What was sequenced was blood. The V gene is TRBV6-2 or TRBV6-3 and the J gene is TRBJ2-1, with 8 bases in between that match TRBD1. Read as DNA, the sequence is TGTGCCAGCAAGACTAGGACAGGGACTTTGAATGAGCAGTTCTTC. It is translated as CASKTRTGTLNEQFF.